This TCR beta chain was sequenced in a study of cytomegalovirus exposure and HLA in healthy donors. Looking at the study overall: Of the donors genotyped, 398 in all, about 76% fell in the Caucasian-associated ancestry cluster.

The PCR contained 60 Vbeta and 13 Jbeta primers. Data came from immunoSEQ multiplex PCR; TCRdb stores just in-frame clones and leaves some out. The sample comprises about 150,000 clones, approximately 83% of which are singletons, and roughly 1.8% rests with the top ten. Study findings and constraints: As was reported, the HLA-A and HLA-B alleles of most subjects were accurately predicted from TCR beta sequences. According to an earlier analysis, most TCR beta V segments yielded productive rearrangements about 90% or about 30% of the time.

The ends lost 7 bases at V and 2 bases at J; junction bases unmatched: 10. Germline assignment: CDR1 SEHNR and CDR2 FQNEAQ (reference sequence). The CDR3 contains 15 residues. For this clone: Its antigen is undetermined.

V gene TRBV7-9 combines with J gene TRBJ2-7; the match to TRBD1 covers 8 bases. The source material was PBMCs. This sequence originates from a woman in her forties in good health and CMV-seronegative. CDR3 nucleotides: TGTGCCAGCACACCGACAGGGGCCGCCCCCTACGAGCAGTACTTC. It encodes CASTPTGAAPYEQYF.